The source of this T cell receptor beta chain is a study of blood T cell repertoires in COVID-19 (dated by TCRdb to the early 2020s). A note on the overall study: Collaborator samples came from the United States, Italy and Spain and covered acute and convalescent phases of COVID-19. The material from the prospective study consisted of cDNA or gDNA derived from T cells, B-cell-depleted T cells, or PBMCs. Subjects who had been exposed to COVID-19, were actively infected with it, or had recovered from it provided the deeply sampled blood TCRbeta repertoires that made up the dataset. The repertoires were made available in a free public database intended to serve as a resource for research on the immune response to SARS-CoV-2. The samples were drawn from two sources: the first 160 participants of the ongoing ImmuneRACE study, and about 1,300 subjects contributed by 6 global collaborators. A de-identified subject ID, COVID-19 status, age in years and sex were almost always included in the sample metadata. Where HLA class I and class II types were available, the types were taken from metadata supplied by the sample provider, not from assay-based typing. Broader findings and caveats from the paper: Clinical and demographic metadata were provided uncurated, with the amount varying by source and participant.

Turning to this clone: Its antigen remains unidentified. One base away there is no much larger clone; base qualities are not given.

Each collaborating institution followed its own protocols to collect whole blood in K2EDTA tubes. Collaborator samples were shipped for TCRbeta analysis as frozen whole blood, isolated PBMCs, or DNA extracted from either sample type. The CDR3 starts with the cysteine, ends with the phenylalanine, and has 16 residues. Here the CDR3 DNA is all that survives: 48 bases in frame from base 1. As encoded in the germline V gene, CDR1 is SGHAT while CDR2 is FQNNGV. The junction carries 20 bases between V and J, which are trimmed by 4 bases and 5 bases respectively. TCRbeta CDR3 regions were amplified from genomic DNA by means of the immunoSEQ Assay, a bias-controlled multiplex PCR. The original pipeline was this. Nucleated cell counts per sample were estimated from amplification of reference gene primers within the assay. To quantify the absolute abundance of each unique TCRbeta CDR3 rearrangement, sequence reads were collapsed and filtered. For each sample, productive Simpson clonality was calculated as the square root of Simpson's diversity index over productive rearrangements. TCRdb holds this immuneACCESS table with in-frame rearrangements only. Some clones are missing; in checked studies, unresolved V genes explain under half, and the rest has no known cause. The D gene and trimming were derived from the DNA, and the V and J assignments and clone size from that table. In all, the sample holds tens of thousands of clones, and roughly 90% of those were seen once. The ten most abundant clones make up about 5% of the sample.

Sequenced: peripheral blood. The rearranged chain carries TRBV11-2 and TRBJ2-5, and the D gene may be TRBD1, 6 bases matching. The receptor's source is a man aged 50 to 60 with acute or convalescent COVID-19. In nucleotides, the sequence is TGTGCCAGCAGCTCCCGAACCGGGACAAGGGGGGAGACCCAGTACTTC. It translates to CASSSRTGTRGETQYF.